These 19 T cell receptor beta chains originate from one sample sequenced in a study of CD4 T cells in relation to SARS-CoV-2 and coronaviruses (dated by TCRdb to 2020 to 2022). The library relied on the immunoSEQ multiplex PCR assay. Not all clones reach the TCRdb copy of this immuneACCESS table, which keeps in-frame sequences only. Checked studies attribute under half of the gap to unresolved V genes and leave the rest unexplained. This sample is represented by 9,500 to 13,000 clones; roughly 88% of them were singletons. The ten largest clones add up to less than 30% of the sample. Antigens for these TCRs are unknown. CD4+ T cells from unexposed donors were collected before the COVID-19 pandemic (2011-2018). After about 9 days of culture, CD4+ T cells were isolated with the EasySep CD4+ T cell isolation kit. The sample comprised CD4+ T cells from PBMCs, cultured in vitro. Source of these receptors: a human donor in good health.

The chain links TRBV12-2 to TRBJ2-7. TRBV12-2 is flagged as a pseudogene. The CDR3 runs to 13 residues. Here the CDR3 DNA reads TGTGCAAGTCGAGGGCGGGACAAGTACGAGCAGTACTTC. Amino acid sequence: CASRGRDKYEQYF.

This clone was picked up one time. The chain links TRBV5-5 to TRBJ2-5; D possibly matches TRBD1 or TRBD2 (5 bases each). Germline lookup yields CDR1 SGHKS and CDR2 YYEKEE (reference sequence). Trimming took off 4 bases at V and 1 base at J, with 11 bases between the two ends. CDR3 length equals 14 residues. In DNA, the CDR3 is TGTGCCAGCAGCCTCCTGGGACGCCAAGAGACCCAGTACTTC. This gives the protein CASSLLGRQETQYF. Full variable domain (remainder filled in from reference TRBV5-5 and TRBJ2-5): DAGVTQSPTHLIKTRGQQVTLRCSPISGHKSVSWYQQVLGQGPQFIFQYYEKEERGRGNFPDRFSARQFPNYSSELNVNALLLGDSALYLCASSLLGRQETQYFGPGTRLLVL.

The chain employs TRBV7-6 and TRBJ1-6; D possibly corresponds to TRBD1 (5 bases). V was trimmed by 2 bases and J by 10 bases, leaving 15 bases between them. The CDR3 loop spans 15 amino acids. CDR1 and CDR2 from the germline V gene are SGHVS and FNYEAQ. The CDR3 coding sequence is TGTGCCAGCAGCTTAATGGAGGGGAATAGGTCACCCCTCCACTTT. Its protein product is CASSLMEGNRSPLHF.

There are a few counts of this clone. In DNA form, the CDR3 reads TGTGCCAGCAGTGAAGGTCAGAGAAATGGCTACACCTTC. It specifies CASSEGQRNGYTF. The rearrangement joins TRBV6-1 to TRBJ1-2, with D uncertain. Looked up from germline, CDR1 is MNHNS and CDR2 is SASEGT. CDR3 length: 13 amino acids. V lost 1 base, J lost 6 bases, and 9 bases lay in between.

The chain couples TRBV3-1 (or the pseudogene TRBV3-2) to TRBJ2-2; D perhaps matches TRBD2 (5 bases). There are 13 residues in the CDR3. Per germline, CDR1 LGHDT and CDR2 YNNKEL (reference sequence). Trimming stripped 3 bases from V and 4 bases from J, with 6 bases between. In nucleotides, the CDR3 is TGTGCCAGCAGCCAGAGGGTCACCGGGGAGCTGTTTTTT. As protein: CASSQRVTGELFF.

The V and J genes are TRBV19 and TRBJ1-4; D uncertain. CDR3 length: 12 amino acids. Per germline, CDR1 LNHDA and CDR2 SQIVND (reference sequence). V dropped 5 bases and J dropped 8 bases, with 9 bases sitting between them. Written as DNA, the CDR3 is TGTGCCAGTAGTGTCATCAGGGAAAAACTGTTTTTT. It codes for CASSVIREKLFF.

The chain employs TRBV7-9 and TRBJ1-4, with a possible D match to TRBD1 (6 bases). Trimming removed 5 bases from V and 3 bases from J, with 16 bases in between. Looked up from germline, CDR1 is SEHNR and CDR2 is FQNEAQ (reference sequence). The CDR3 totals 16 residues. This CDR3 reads CASSTRLPGANEKLFF. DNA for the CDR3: TGTGCCAGCAGCACTCGACTCCCAGGGGCTAATGAAAAACTGTTTTTT. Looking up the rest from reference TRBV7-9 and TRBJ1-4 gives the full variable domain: DTGVSQNPRHKITKRGQNVTFRCDPISEHNRLYWYRQTLGQGPEFLTYFQNEAQLEKSRLLSDRFSAERPKGSFSTLEIQRTEQGDSAMYLCASSTRLPGANEKLFFGSGTQLSVL.

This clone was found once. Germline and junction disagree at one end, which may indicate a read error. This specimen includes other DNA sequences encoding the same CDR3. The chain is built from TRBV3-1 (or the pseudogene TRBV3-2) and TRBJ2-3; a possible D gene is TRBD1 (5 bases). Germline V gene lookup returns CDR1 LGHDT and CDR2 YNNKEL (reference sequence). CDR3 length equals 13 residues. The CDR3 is CASSQVGADTQYF. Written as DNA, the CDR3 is TGTGCTAGCAGCCAAGTAGGGGCAGATACGCAGTATTTT.

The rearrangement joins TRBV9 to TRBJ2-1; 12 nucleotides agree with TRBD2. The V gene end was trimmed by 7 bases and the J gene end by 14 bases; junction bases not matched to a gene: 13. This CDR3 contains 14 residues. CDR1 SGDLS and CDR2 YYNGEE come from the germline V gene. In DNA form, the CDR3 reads TGTGCCAGCGGGGACCTGACTAGCGGGGGTAAGGAGTTCTTC. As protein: CASGDLTSGGKEFF.

The CDR3 nucleotides read TGTGCCAGCAGTTTATGGGCAGGGTACAATGAGCAGTTCTTC. Translating gives CASSLWAGYNEQFF. The chain links TRBV27 to TRBJ2-1; possible D gene TRBD1, 5 bases. Germline CDR1 MNHEY, CDR2 SMNVEV (reference sequence). There are 14 residues in the CDR3. The V end was cut by 1 base, the J end by 4 bases, with 8 bases between.

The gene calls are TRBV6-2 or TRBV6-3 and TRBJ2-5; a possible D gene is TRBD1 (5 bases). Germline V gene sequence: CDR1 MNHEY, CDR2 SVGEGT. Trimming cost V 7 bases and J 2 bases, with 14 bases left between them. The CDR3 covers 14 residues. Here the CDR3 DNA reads TGTGCCAGCACCCCAGTCAGACAGCAAGAGACCCAGTACTTC. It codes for CASTPVRQQETQYF.

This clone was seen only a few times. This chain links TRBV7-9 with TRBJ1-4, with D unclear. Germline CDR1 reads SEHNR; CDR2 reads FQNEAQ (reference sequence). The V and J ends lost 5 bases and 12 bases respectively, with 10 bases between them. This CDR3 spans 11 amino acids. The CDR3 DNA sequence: TGTGCCAGCAGCCGGGCTTTGGAACTGTTTTTT. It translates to CASSRALELFF. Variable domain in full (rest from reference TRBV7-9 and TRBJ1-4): DTGVSQNPRHKITKRGQNVTFRCDPISEHNRLYWYRQTLGQGPEFLTYFQNEAQLEKSRLLSDRFSAERPKGSFSTLEIQRTEQGDSAMYLCASSRALELFFGSGTQLSVL.

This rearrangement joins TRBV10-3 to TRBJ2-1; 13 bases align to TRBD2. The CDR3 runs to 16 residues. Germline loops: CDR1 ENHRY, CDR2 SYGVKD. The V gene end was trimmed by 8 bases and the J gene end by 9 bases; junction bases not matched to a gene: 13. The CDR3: CAIAEGLAGDRAEQFF. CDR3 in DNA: TGTGCCATCGCTGAAGGACTAGCGGGAGATCGGGCTGAGCAGTTCTTC.

CDR3 nucleotides: TGTGCCAGCAGACCCGACAGGGGAGACACCGGGGAGCTGTTTTTT. The encoded protein is CASRPDRGDTGELFF. The rearrangement links TRBV9 to TRBJ2-2; 8 bases map to TRBD1. Germline trimming cut 5 bases from V and 3 bases from J; bases unmatched to any gene: 6. Looked up from germline, CDR1 is SGDLS and CDR2 is YYNGEE. This CDR3 contains 15 residues.

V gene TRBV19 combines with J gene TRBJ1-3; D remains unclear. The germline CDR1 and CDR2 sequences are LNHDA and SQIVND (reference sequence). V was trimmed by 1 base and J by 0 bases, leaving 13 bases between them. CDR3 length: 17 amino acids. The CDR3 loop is CASSIVGRSFSGNTIYF. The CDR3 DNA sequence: TGTGCCAGTAGTATAGTGGGCAGATCCTTCTCTGGAAACACCATATATTTT. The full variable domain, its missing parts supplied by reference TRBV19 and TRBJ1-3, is DGGITQSPKYLFRKEGQNVTLSCEQNLNHDAMYWYRQDPGQGLRLIYYSQIVNDFQKGDIAEGYSVSREKKESFPLTVTSAQKNPTAFYLCASSIVGRSFSGNTIYFGEGSWLTVV.

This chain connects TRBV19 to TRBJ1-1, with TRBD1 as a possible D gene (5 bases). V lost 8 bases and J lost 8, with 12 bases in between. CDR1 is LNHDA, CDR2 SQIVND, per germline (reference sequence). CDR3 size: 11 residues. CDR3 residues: CASYRGREAFF. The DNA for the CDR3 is TGTGCCAGTTACCGGGGGAGGGAAGCTTTCTTT. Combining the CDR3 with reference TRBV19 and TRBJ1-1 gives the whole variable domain DGGITQSPKYLFRKEGQNVTLSCEQNLNHDAMYWYRQDPGQGLRLIYYSQIVNDFQKGDIAEGYSVSREKKESFPLTVTSAQKNPTAFYLCASYRGREAFFGQGTRLTVV.

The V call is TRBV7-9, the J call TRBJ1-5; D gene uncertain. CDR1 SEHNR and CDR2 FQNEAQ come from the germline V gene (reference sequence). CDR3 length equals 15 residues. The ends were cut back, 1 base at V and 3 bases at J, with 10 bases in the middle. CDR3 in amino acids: CASSLGPGFNQPQHF. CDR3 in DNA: TGTGCCAGCAGCTTAGGTCCGGGATTCAATCAGCCCCAGCATTTT.

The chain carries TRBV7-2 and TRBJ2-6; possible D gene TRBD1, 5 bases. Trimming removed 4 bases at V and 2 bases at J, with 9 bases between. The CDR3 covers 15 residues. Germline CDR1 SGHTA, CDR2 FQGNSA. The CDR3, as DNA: TGTGCCAGCAGCTCCAGGGCTGCTGGGGCCAACGTCCTGACTTTC. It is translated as CASSSRAAGANVLTF.

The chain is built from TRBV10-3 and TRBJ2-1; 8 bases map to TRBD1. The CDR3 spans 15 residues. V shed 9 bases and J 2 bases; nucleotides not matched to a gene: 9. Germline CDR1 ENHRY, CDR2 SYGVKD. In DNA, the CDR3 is TGTGCCATAAGTCTCAGGGGGCCAACCTACAATGAGCAGTTCTTC. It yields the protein CAISLRGPTYNEQFF.